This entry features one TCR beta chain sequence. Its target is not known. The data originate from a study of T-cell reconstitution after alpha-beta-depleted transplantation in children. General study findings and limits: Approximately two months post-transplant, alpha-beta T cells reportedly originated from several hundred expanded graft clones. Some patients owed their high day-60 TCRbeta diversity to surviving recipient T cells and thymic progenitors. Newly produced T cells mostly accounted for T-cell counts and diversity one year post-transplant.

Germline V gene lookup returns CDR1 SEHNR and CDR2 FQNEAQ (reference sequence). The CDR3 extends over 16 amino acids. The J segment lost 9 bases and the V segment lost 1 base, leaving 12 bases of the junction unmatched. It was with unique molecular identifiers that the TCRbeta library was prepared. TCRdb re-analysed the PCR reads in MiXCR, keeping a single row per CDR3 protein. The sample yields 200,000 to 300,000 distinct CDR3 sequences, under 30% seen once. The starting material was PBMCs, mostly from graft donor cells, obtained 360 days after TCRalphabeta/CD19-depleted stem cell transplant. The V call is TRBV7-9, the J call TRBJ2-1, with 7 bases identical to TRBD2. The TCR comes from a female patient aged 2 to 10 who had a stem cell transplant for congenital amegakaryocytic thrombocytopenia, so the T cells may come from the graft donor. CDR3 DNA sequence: TGTGCCAGCAGCTTAGTAGGGACTATAAGCCCAGTTGAGCAGTTCTTC. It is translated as CASSLVGTISPVEQFF.